The 3 T cell receptor beta chains given below trace back to one sample, sequenced in a study of T-cell reconstitution after alpha-beta-depleted transplantation in children. For TCRbeta, the library was prepared with unique molecular identifiers. TCRdb independently ran MiXCR on the PCR reads; one entry per CDR3 protein. The data show some 640,000 distinct CDR3 sequences, around a sixth seen once. Here the sequenced sample was PBMCs from the stem cell graft donor, taken from the stem cell graft. Every receptor here comes from a human donor who donated a stem cell graft to a child with acute myeloid leukemia.

This clonotype was detected only a few times. The junction and the germline gene differ at one end; a read error may be behind it. The chain joins TRBV6-1 to TRBJ1-6; TRBD1 might be the D (6 bases). Germline CDR1 MNHNS, CDR2 SASEGT. This CDR3 contains 14 residues. CDR3 in amino acids: CASSPTGNNSPLHF. The CDR3 bases are TGTGCCAGCAGTCCCACAGGGAATAACTCACCCCTCCACTTT.

This clonotype was recorded a few times. The chain has TRBV12-3 or TRBV12-4 and TRBJ2-3, with D unresolved. CDR3 size: 11 residues. V was pared by 5 bases and J by 5 bases, with 5 bases between. CDR3 nucleotide sequence: TGTGCCAGCAGTCCCCAAGATACGCAGTATTTT. This sequence encodes CASSPQDTQYF.

The rearrangement links TRBV12-3 or TRBV12-4 to TRBJ2-7; no clear D. V dropped 3 bases and J dropped 2 bases, with 8 bases sitting between them. This CDR3 is 13 amino acids long. As DNA, the CDR3 is TGTGCCAGCAGTTTTGACCAGACCTACGAGCAGTACTTC. Its translation is CASSFDQTYEQYF.